This is a list of T cell receptor beta chains from one sample in a study of cytomegalovirus exposure and HLA in healthy donors. Sequencing was performed with immunoSEQ multiplex PCR; in TCRdb, only in-frame clones are kept and a portion is missing. This sample has approximately 170,000 clones, with approximately 81% found just once. What was sequenced was PBMCs. The receptors stem from a boy between 2 and 15 years old in good health and CMV-seronegative. Each CDR3 is given with its conserved first and last residue. The D gene is left open where the match is weak. Size is omitted from some rows. Given values are once, few, many or a class for expanded clones.

. | TRBJ1-3 | 16 | TRBV28 | . | TGTGCCAGCAGTCCCCAGGGCTTTGGATCTGGAAACACCATATATTTT | CASSPQGFGSGNTIYF
TRBD2 | TRBJ2-5 | 15 | TRBV7-9 | . | TGTGCCAGCAGCTTAGGGGGGCGGGAGGAAGAGACCCAGTACTTC | CASSLGGREEETQYF
. | TRBJ2-1 | 12 | TRBV11-2 | . | TGTGCCAGCAGCTTGTGGGACACTGAGCAGTTCTTC | CASSLWDTEQFF
. | TRBJ1-2 | 9 | TRBV20-1 | . | TGCAGTGCGACTAGCGGACACACCTTC | CSATSGHTF
. | TRBJ1-1 | 13 | TRBV30 | . | TGTGCCTGGAGAGGAGAGGCGAACACTGAAGCTTTCTTT | CAWRGEANTEAFF
. | TRBJ1-2 | 14 | TRBV7-9 | . | TGTGCCAGCAGCTCGATGACAGTGGGCCATGGCTACACCTTC | CASSSMTVGHGYTF
. | TRBJ2-2 | 16 | TRBV7-9 | few | TGTGCCAGCAGCTTAGCGACCAGGGGGGATACCGGGGAGCTGTTTTTT | CASSLATRGDTGELFF
. | TRBJ1-5 | 14 | TRBV19 | . | TGTGCCGCCCGGCCGTCGAGGAGCAATCAGCCCCAGCATTTT | CAARPSRSNQPQHF
. | TRBJ1-2 | 15 | TRBV11-2 | . | TGTGCCAGCAGCTCCGGTGGGGCAGGGTATTATGGCTACACCTTC | CASSSGGAGYYGYTF
TRBD1 | TRBJ1-1 | 16 | TRBV19 | . | TGTGCCAGTAGTATAGGGGACAGGGTAGGGCCGAATGAAGCTTTCTTT | CASSIGDRVGPNEAFF
. | TRBJ2-1 | 15 | TRBV7-8 | . | TGTGCCAGCAGCTCCCCGCGGGACTTCTACAATGAGCAGTTCTTC | CASSSPRDFYNEQFF
TRBD2 | TRBJ2-2 | 13 | TRBV2 | few | TGTGCCAGCAGTGATCGGGGGGCCGGGGAGCTGTTTTTT | CASSDRGAGELFF
TRBD2 | TRBJ2-5 | 14 | TRBV6-5 | . | TGTGCCAGCAGTTACGCACTAGCGGGGGGGACCCAGTACTTC | CASSYALAGGTQYF
TRBD1 | TRBJ1-6 | 18 | TRBV5-6 | . | TGTGCCAGCAGTACAGGGGGCTCAAAAAGCCCATATAATTCACCCCTCCACTTT | CASSTGGSKSPYNSPLHF
TRBD2 | TRBJ2-3 | 19 | TRBV27 | . | TGTGCCAGCACCGTCCGGACTAGCGGGAGGGCCAGCCCCACGGATACGCAGTATTTT | CASTVRTSGRASPTDTQYF
. | TRBJ1-1 | 15 | TRBV4-1 | . | TGCGCCAGCAGGTTTATTGGGGGCACGAACACTGAAGCTTTCTTT | CASRFIGGTNTEAFF
TRBD2 | TRBJ2-3 | 17 | TRBV9 | . | TGTGCCAGCAGCGCATCCGGACTAGTCCAAGTCACAGATACGCAGTATTTT | CASSASGLVQVTDTQYF
. | TRBJ2-7 | 11 | TRBV6-4 | . | TGTGCCAGCATAAAGGAGTACGAGCAGTACTTC | CASIKEYEQYF
TRBD1 | TRBJ1-1 | 17 | TRBV28 | . | TGTGCCAGCAGGCCACAGGGGCGACTACTTTCGAACACTGAAGCTTTCTTT | CASRPQGRLLSNTEAFF
. | TRBJ1-6 | 13 | TRBV19 | . | TGTGCCAGTAGTATCCAGGGAAGATCACCCCTCCACTTT | CASSIQGRSPLHF
. | TRBJ1-4 | 16 | TRBV4-2 | few | TGTGCCAGCAGCCAAGAGGGGGCACAGGGAGGGGAAAAACTGTTTTTT | CASSQEGAQGGEKLFF
. | TRBJ2-2 | 14 | TRBV14 | . | TGTGCCAGCAGCCAAGATGGCAGGCACGGGGAGCTGTTTTTT | CASSQDGRHGELFF
. | TRBJ2-1 | 20 | TRBV15 | . | TGTGCCACCAGCAGAGATTGGGACCGGACGGAGGGAAAACTCTACAATGAGCAGTTCTTC | CATSRDWDRTEGKLYNEQFF
. | TRBJ1-2 | 16 | TRBV2 | few | TGTGCCAGCAGCCAAACGGAGGGACGCCTTGACTATGGCTACACCTTC | CASSQTEGRLDYGYTF
. | TRBJ2-1 | 13 | TRBV5-1 | . | TGCGCCAGCAGCTTGGCCTACGACAATGAGCAGTTCTTC | CASSLAYDNEQFF
. | TRBJ1-1 | 16 | TRBV5-6 | . | TGTGCCAGCAGCTCCCTCCCGCAGGGTGGTGACACTGAAGCTTTCTTT | CASSSLPQGGDTEAFF
. | TRBJ1-2 | 12 | TRBV30 | once | TGTGCCTGGAGTGAACAGGGTGGGGGCTACACCTTC | CAWSEQGGGYTF
. | TRBJ2-1 | 14 | TRBV4-1 | . | TGCGCCAGCAGCCGCCCCGGGGGTAGCGGCGAGCAGTTCTTC | CASSRPGGSGEQFF
. | TRBJ1-3 | 17 | TRBV10-3 | . | TGTGCCATCAGTGAGTCGATCTTTAGCGGGGCTGGAAACACCATATATTTT | CAISESIFSGAGNTIYF
. | TRBJ1-3 | 14 | TRBV6-1 | . | TGTGCCAGCAGTGAAGCGGCAGCTGGAAACACCATATATTTT | CASSEAAAGNTIYF
TRBD1 | TRBJ1-2 | 13 | TRBV5-1 | . | TGCGCCAGCAGCTTGGAAGGGGGCGGGGGCTACACCTTC | CASSLEGGGGYTF
. | TRBJ1-5 | 15 | TRBV4-1 | . | TGCGCCAGCAGCCAAGGTTTCACCCGGAGGGAGCCCCAGCATTTT | CASSQGFTRREPQHF
TRBD1 | TRBJ1-4 | 15 | TRBV5-4 | once | TGTGCCAGCAGCGCGAACAGGGGGCGTAATGAAAAACTGTTTTTT | CASSANRGRNEKLFF
TRBD1 | TRBJ2-2 | 16 | TRBV7-8 | . | TGTGCCAGCAGCTCTAAAGGGGGCGCGGTCACCGGGGAGCTGTTTTTT | CASSSKGGAVTGELFF
TRBD1 | TRBJ1-2 | 13 | TRBV11-2 | . | TGTGCCAGCAGCCTAGGGACAGGCTATGGCTACACCTTC | CASSLGTGYGYTF
TRBD1 | TRBJ1-2 | 13 | TRBV28 | . | TGTGCCAGCAGTTCCACAGGGGGGCATGGCTACACCTTC | CASSSTGGHGYTF
. | TRBJ1-1 | 15 | TRBV18 | . | TGTGCCAGCTCACTTCAGGGGCAGGCCGGAACTGAAGCTTTCTTT | CASSLQGQAGTEAFF
. | TRBJ1-3 | 16 | TRBV7-6 | . | TGTGCCAGCAGCTTAGGCGCATCGGGGAACGGAAACACCATATATTTT | CASSLGASGNGNTIYF
TRBD1 | TRBJ2-2 | 15 | TRBV2 | . | TGTGCCACCGAACCTGACAGGGGCAGTGCCGGGGAGCTGTTTTTT | CATEPDRGSAGELFF
TRBD2 | TRBJ2-4 | 15 | TRBV28 | . | TGTGCCAGCAGCGAGCGGGGCGGAGCCAAAAACATTCAGTACTTC | CASSERGGAKNIQYF
TRBD2 | TRBJ2-3 | 15 | TRBV6-4 | . | TGTGCCAGCAGTGGGACTAGCGGGGCCACAGATACGCAGTATTTT | CASSGTSGATDTQYF
TRBD2 | TRBJ2-1 | 17 | TRBV10-1 | . | TGCGCCAGCAGTGGGACTAGCGGATATAGCTCCTACAATGAGCAGTTCTTC | CASSGTSGYSSYNEQFF
TRBD1 | TRBJ2-1 | 15 | TRBV10-1 | once | TGCGCCAGCAGCGAATCGGGACAGGGGGACAATGAGCAGTTCTTC | CASSESGQGDNEQFF
. | TRBJ1-5 | 16 | TRBV27 | . | TGTGCCAGCAGTTTAAGGAGTGTTGGTGGGAATCAGCCCCAGCATTTT | CASSLRSVGGNQPQHF
TRBD2 | TRBJ2-1 | 15 | TRBV7-2 | . | TGTGCCAGCAGTTCCCTAGCGGGGGGGCCAAGTGAGCAGTTCTTC | CASSSLAGGPSEQFF
. | TRBJ1-1 | 15 | TRBV15 | . | TGTGCCACCAGCAGAGCAGTCGGGATGAACACTGAAGCTTTCTTT | CATSRAVGMNTEAFF
. | TRBJ1-5 | 14 | TRBV7-8 | . | TGTGCCAGCAGCCCAGGATCTGGCGGGGGGCCCCAGCATTTT | CASSPGSGGGPQHF
TRBD1 | TRBJ1-1 | 14 | TRBV4-2 | . | TGTGCCAGCAGCCAGGAGACAGGGTCCACTGAAGCTTTCTTT | CASSQETGSTEAFF
TRBD2 | TRBJ2-7 | 17 | TRBV29-1 | . | TGCAGCGTTGTATCTTCACTAGCGGGAGGGGACCTCTACGAGCAGTACTTC | CSVVSSLAGGDLYEQYF
TRBD1 | TRBJ1-4 | 19 | TRBV18 | . | TGTGCCAGCTCAGATAAGGAAACAGGGGAGCTACCGTGGAATGAAAAACTGTTTTTT | CASSDKETGELPWNEKLFF
. | TRBJ1-6 | 15 | TRBV2 | few | TGTGCCAGCACCCGCGGGCAGGGAGGGGGTTCACCCCTCCACTTT | CASTRGQGGGSPLHF
TRBD2 | TRBJ2-1 | 14 | TRBV5-1 | . | TGCGCCAGCAGCTTCGGGGGGGCCGGCAATGAGCAGTTCTTC | CASSFGGAGNEQFF
. | TRBJ2-1 | 16 | TRBV4-1 | . | TGCGCCAGCAGCCCCGAGGGACACAATTCCTACAATGAGCAGTTCTTC | CASSPEGHNSYNEQFF
. | TRBJ1-2 | 13 | TRBV7-2 | . | TGTGCCAGCAGCCGATCGATATCCCGAGGGTTCACCTTC | CASSRSISRGFTF
TRBD1 | TRBJ2-1 | 16 | TRBV6-4 | . | TGTGCCAGCAGTACCGCCCGGACAGGGCTCTACAATGAGCAGTTCTTC | CASSTARTGLYNEQFF